The clone carrying this T cell receptor beta chain was seen a handful of times. Blood genomic DNA input for TRB amplification was about 240-500 ng. TRB rearrangements were amplified by multiplex PCR with BIOMED2 TRB-A/B primers. TCRdb analysed the multiplex PCR reads with MiXCR anew, one entry per CDR3 protein. Of hundreds of distinct CDR3 sequences in the sample, roughly 29% are singletons; the top ten hold approximately 39%. The data belong to a study of T and B cells in COVID-19 patients. Sequencing was performed on blood. The receptor was derived from a human donor with active COVID-19. The donor label of this sample is uncertain.

In nucleotides, the CDR3 is TGCGCCAGCAGCCAAGCACAGGGAGATAGCTCACCCCTCCACTTT. Encoded protein: CASSQAQGDSSPLHF. The rearrangement uses TRBV4-3 and TRBJ1-6; D perhaps matches TRBD1 (6 bases). V lost 1 base to trimming and J lost 10 bases, with 14 bases between them. The germline gives CDR1 LGHNA, CDR2 YSLEER. This CDR3 is 15 amino acids long.